A single sample gave rise to the 11 T cell receptor beta chains below, sequenced in a study of beta chain features in type 1 diabetes. Reverse transcription of all isolated RNA meant that expressed TCRB transcripts were sequenced. TCRdb keeps only in-frame clones here, not all; method: immunoSEQ multiplex PCR. The sample lists 810,000 or so clones, 15% to 20% seen once, with about 0.02% in the top ten. The sequencing sample was made of naive CD4+ T cells from blood. The receptors shown here come from a woman between 18 and 29 years old in good health.

This clone has more than one count but fewer than ten. The chain uses TRBV28 and TRBJ2-4, with 10 bases matching TRBD2. The CDR3 extends over 18 amino acids. V shed 5 bases, J shed 0 bases, and the junction held 10 bases outside the gene matches. Germline V gives CDR1 MDHEN, CDR2 SYDVKM. CDR3 coding DNA: TGTGCCAGCAGTCGAACCGGGACTAGCGCTCTAGCCAAAAACATTCAGTACTTC. Encoded protein: CASSRTGTSALAKNIQYF.

In this sample, this clone turned up a few times. The genes are TRBV5-1 and TRBJ2-2, with TRBD1 as a possible D gene (5 bases). Trimming left V 4 bases short and J 3 bases short, with 13 bases between. The CDR3 runs to 15 residues. Germline CDR1 and CDR2: SGHRS and YFSETQ. CDR3 loop: CASSRTLGDTGELFF. DNA of the CDR3: TGCGCCAGCAGCAGAACCCTAGGGGACACCGGGGAGCTGTTTTTT.

In its sample, this clone was seen a few times. The V gene is TRBV4-3, the J gene TRBJ2-1; 14 positions agree with TRBD2. CDR1 and CDR2 (germline): LGHNA, YSLEER. This CDR3 contains 18 residues. V dropped 1 base and J dropped 2; count of bases not matched to a gene: 4. CDR3 loop: CASSQGLAGGTTYNEQFF. In nucleotides, the CDR3 is TGCGCCAGCAGCCAAGGACTAGCGGGAGGGACAACCTACAATGAGCAGTTCTTC.

The V gene is TRBV11-3, the J gene TRBJ2-3; TRBD1 matches at 9 bases. Trimming removed 5 bases from V and 0 bases from J; junction bases left unmatched: 12. Germline CDR1 is SGHNT and CDR2 is YENEEA. This CDR3 contains 18 residues. The CDR3 DNA reads as TGTGCCAGCAGCCTGGACAGGGGCGTTGTTCCTAGCACAGATACGCAGTATTTT. This sequence encodes CASSLDRGVVPSTDTQYF.

The V and J genes are TRBV7-9 and TRBJ1-3, with D unresolved. Germline assignment: CDR1 SEHNR and CDR2 FQNEAQ (reference sequence). Trimming cost V 3 bases and J 1 base, with 4 bases left between them. CDR3 length equals 13 residues. The CDR3: CASSFISGNTIYF. CDR3 in DNA: TGTGCCAGCAGCTTTATTTCTGGAAACACCATATATTTT.

This chain links TRBV18 with TRBJ1-1; 11 bases match TRBD1. The length of the CDR3 is 16 residues. Germline V lookup: CDR1 KGHSH, CDR2 LQKENI. V lost 0 bases and J lost 6; bases outside the gene matches: 6. CDR3 in DNA: TGTGCCAGCTCACCACCTGGACAGGGGGCGCGGGCTGAAGCTTTCTTT. Amino acid sequence: CASSPPGQGARAEAFF.

The V call is TRBV5-1, the J call TRBJ2-1, with TRBD1 matching 7 bases. The germline V gene encodes CDR1 SGHRS and CDR2 YFSETQ. The CDR3 totals 12 residues. The V gene end was trimmed by 5 bases and the J gene end by 7 bases; junction bases not matched to a gene: 3. DNA of the CDR3: TGCGCCAGCAGTCCACAGGGGAATGAGCAGTTCTTC. Protein: CASSPQGNEQFF.

As DNA, the CDR3 is TGTGCCAGCAGTGAAATATTGATTCAAGAGACCCAGTACTTC. Protein product: CASSEILIQETQYF. The gene calls are TRBV2 and TRBJ2-5, with D uncertain. CDR3 length: 14 residues. CDR1 and CDR2 from the germline V gene are SNHLY and FYNNEI. Trimming removed 2 bases at V and 2 bases at J, with 9 bases between.

This clone was picked up a small number of times. The J gene is TRBJ2-2, the V gene TRBV29-1; 12 nucleotides line up with TRBD2. CDR3 size: 18 residues. Germline CDR1 is SQVTM and CDR2 is ANQGSEA. V lost 2 bases to trimming and J lost 5 bases; unmatched junction nucleotides: 12. CDR3 DNA sequence: TGCAGCGTTGAACCGGTGACTAGCGGGAGCGAGGGGACCGGGGAGCTGTTTTTT. It yields the protein CSVEPVTSGSEGTGELFF.

The sample holds a few counts of this clone. CDR3 nucleotide sequence: TGCGCCAGCAGCCCGGCGGGGGCCAAAAACATTCAGTACTTC. It encodes CASSPAGAKNIQYF. This sequence joins TRBV4-3 and TRBJ2-4; D possibly corresponds to TRBD2 (6 bases). This CDR3 spans 14 amino acids. Trimming took off 4 bases at V and 1 base at J, with 8 bases between the two ends. Per the germline V gene, CDR1 is LGHNA and CDR2 is YSLEER.

This clone was found a few times. The chain employs TRBV4-1 and TRBJ2-2; 11 positions match TRBD2. Germline lookup yields CDR1 MGHRA and CDR2 YSYEKL. The CDR3 runs 16 residues. V lost 2 bases and J lost 4; bases outside the gene matches: 3. The CDR3 nucleotides are TGCGCCAGCAGCCAACTAGCGGGAGGAAGCACCGGGGAGCTGTTTTTT. Its translation is CASSQLAGGSTGELFF.